This TCR beta chain was recovered during a study of CD8 T cells in ankylosing spondylitis. Findings of the study overall: Reportedly, disease-linked clones are significantly enriched in ankylosing spondylitis patients' matched synovial fluid. A motif in TCR beta, a set of seven to nine highly homologous variants, appeared characteristic of ankylosing spondylitis blood. CD8+ disease-linked clones were present at relatively low frequencies in blood.

5'-RACE, quantitative and with molecular barcodes, yielded the TCR beta libraries. TCRdb passed the 5' RACE reads through MiXCR, listing each CDR3 protein once. This repertoire shows 800,000 to 900,000 distinct CDR3 sequences, approximately 10% found once; its top ten account for 0.45% to 0.6%. A few counts support this clonotype. Its specificity is not known. The clonotype comes from a male donor with ankylosing spondylitis. The specimen was blood, either unsorted or a sorted T cell fraction (not recorded which).

CDR3 DNA sequence: TGTGCCAGCAAACCATGGGACAGCTCCTACGAGCAGTACTTC. Protein sequence: CASKPWDSSYEQYF. The gene calls are TRBV28 and TRBJ2-7; 7 bases line up with TRBD1. The V segment lost 7 bases and the J segment 0 bases; nucleotides outside the gene matches: 6. This CDR3 spans 14 amino acids. CDR1 MDHEN and CDR2 SYDVKM come from the germline V gene.